The clone carrying this TCR beta chain has just a few counts. CDR1 and CDR2 (germline): SGHTA, FQGTGA. Trimming removed 1 base at V and 5 bases at J, with 8 bases between. There are 13 residues in the CDR3. This sample is drawn from a study of glioma-infiltrating T cells. Study as a whole: Low-grade gliomas were grade II; glioblastomas were grade IV at initial diagnosis.

The iRepertoire nested amplicon-rescue multiplex PCR amplified TCR alpha and beta CDR3s from RNA. Via MiXCR, TCRdb re-called the multiplex PCR reads, giving one row per CDR3 protein. Among 300,000 to 450,000 distinct CDR3 sequences listed, roughly 41% were seen once. The chain couples TRBV7-3 to TRBJ1-1; TRBD1 is a possible D gene (6 bases). Sequences were obtained from glioma tissue, nonneoplastic brain tissue, or PBMCs (not recorded which). The origin of this receptor is a human donor with low-grade glioma or glioblastoma, undergoing nonglioma brain surgery, or in good health (not recorded which). CDR3 DNA sequence: TGTGCCAGCAGCTTAAGGCAGGGGACTGAAGCTTTCTTT. Translating gives CASSLRQGTEAFF.